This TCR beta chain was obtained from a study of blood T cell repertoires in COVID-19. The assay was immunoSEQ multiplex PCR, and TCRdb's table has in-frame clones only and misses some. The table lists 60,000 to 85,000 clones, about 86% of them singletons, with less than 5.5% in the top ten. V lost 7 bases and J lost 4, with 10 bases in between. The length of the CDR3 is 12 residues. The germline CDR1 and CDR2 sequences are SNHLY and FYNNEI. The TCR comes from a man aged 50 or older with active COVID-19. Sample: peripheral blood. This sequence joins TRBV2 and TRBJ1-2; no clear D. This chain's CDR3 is CASKRDIYGYTF. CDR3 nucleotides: TGTGCCAGCAAGCGTGATATCTATGGCTACACCTTC.